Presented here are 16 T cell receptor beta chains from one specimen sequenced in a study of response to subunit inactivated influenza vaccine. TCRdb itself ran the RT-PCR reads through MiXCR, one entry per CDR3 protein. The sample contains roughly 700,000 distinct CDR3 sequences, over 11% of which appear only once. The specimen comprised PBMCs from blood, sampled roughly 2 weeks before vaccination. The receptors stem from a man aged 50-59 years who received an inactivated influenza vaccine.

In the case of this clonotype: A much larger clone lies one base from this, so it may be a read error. The DNA for the CDR3 is TGCGCCAGCAGCCAAGATCTTCATTCCTACGAGCAGTACTTC. It codes for CASSQDLHSYEQYF. The chain recombines TRBV4-3 with TRBJ2-7; no definite D call. Looked up from germline, CDR1 is LGHNA and CDR2 is YSLEER. CDR3 length equals 14 residues. The V end was cut by 0 bases, the J end by 1 base, with 7 bases between.

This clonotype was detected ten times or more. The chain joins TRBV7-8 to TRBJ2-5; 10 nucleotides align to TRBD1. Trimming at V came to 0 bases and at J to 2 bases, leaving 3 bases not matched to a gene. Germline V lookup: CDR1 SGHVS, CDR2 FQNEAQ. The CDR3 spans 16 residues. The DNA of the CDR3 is TGTGCCAGCAGCTTAGCAGGGACAGGGGATCAAGAGACCCAGTACTTC. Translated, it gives CASSLAGTGDQETQYF.

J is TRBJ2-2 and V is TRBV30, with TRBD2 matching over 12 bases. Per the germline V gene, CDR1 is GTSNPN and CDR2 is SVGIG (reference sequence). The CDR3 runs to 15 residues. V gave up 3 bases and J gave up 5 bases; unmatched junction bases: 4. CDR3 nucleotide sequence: TGTGCCTGGAGCCACGGACTAGCGGGAACCGGGGAGCTGTTTTTT. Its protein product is CAWSHGLAGTGELFF.

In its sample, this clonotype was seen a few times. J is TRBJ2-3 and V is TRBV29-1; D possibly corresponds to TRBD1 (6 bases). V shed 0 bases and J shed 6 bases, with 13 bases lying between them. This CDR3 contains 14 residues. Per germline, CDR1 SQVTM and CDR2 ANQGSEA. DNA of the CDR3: TGCAGCGTTGAAGAGGGGGCGCAAGGGGATACGCAGTATTTT. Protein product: CSVEEGAQGDTQYF.

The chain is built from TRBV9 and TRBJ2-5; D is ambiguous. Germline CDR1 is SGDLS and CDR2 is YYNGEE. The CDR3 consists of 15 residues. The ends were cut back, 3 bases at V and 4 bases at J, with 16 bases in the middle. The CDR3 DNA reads TGTGCCAGCAGCGGGACCGCCGAATATCTAGAGACCCAGTACTTC. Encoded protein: CASSGTAEYLETQYF.

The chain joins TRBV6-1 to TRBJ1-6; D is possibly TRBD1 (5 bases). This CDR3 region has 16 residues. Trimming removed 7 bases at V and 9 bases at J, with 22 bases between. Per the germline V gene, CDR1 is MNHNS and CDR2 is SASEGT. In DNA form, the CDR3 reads TGTGCCAGCACCTCCTCGGGGGTTTTTTTAGGTTCACCCCTCCACTTT. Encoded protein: CASTSSGVFLGSPLHF.

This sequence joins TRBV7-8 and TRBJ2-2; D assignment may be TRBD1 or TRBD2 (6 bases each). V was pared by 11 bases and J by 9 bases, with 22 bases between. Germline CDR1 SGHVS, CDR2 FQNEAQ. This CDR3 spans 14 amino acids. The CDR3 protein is CASRGGSSVRELFF. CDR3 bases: TGTGCCTCACGAGGGGGGTCCTCGGTCAGGGAGCTGTTTTTT.

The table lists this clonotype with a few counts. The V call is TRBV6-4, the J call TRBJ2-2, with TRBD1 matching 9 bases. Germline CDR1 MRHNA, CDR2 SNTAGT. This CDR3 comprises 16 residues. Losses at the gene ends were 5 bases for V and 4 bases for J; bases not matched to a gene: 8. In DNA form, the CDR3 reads TGTGCCAGCAGTCGTTGGACAGGGGACGTCACCGGGGAGCTGTTTTTT. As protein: CASSRWTGDVTGELFF.

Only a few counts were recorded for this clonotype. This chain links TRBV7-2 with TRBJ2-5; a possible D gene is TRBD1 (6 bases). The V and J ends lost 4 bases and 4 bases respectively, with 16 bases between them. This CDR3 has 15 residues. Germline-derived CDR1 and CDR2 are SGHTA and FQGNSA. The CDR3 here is CASSYQRGRGETQYF. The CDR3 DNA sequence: TGTGCCAGCAGCTACCAACGCGGCAGGGGAGAGACCCAGTACTTC.

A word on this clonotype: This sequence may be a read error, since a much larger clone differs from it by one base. CDR3: CTSSDGLARGTQYF. CDR3 coding DNA: TGTACCAGCAGTGACGGACTAGCGAGGGGGACCCAGTACTTC. The chain couples TRBV2 to TRBJ2-5, with TRBD2 matching 9 bases. The length of the CDR3 is 14 residues. Germline V gene data show CDR1 as SNHLY and CDR2 as FYNNEI. Complete variable domain (other parts from reference TRBV2 and TRBJ2-5): EPEVTQTPSHQVTQMGQEVILRCVPISNHLYFYWYRQILGQKVEFLVSFYNNEISEKSEIFDDQFSVERPDGSNFTLKIRSTKLEDSAMYFCTSSDGLARGTQYFGPGTRLLVL.

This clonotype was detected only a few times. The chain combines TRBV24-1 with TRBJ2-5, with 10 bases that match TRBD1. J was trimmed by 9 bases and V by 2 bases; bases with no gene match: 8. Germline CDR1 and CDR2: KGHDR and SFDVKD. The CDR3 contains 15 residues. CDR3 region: CATSDSRQGALSQYF. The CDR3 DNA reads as TGTGCCACCAGTGATTCCCGACAGGGGGCTCTTTCCCAGTACTTC.

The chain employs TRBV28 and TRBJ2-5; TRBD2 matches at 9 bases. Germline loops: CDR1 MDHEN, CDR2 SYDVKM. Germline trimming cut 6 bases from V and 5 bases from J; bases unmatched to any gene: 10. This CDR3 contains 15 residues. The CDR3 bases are TGTGCCAGCAGCTCCCCGGGACTAGCTATGGAGACCCAGTACTTC. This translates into CASSSPGLAMETQYF.

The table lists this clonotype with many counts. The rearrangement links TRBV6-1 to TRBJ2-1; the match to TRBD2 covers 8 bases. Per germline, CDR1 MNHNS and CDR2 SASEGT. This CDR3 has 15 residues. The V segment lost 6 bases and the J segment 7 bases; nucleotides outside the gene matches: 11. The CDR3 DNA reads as TGTGCCAGCAGCCTGGGGGGACTAGAGAAAAATGAGCAGTTCTTC. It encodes CASSLGGLEKNEQFF.

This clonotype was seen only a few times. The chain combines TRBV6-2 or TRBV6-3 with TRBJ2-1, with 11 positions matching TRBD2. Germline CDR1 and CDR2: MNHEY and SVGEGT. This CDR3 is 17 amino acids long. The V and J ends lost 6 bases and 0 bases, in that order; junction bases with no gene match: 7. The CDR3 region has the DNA TGTGCCAGCAGGAGACTAGCGGGGCAAAGCTCCTACAATGAGCAGTTCTTC. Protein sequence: CASRRLAGQSSYNEQFF.

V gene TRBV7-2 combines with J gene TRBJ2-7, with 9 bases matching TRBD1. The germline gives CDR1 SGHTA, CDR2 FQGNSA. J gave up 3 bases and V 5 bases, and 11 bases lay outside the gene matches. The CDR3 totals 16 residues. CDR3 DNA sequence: TGTGCCAGCAGCCCCGACCTATGGGACAGGGTCTACGAGCAGTACTTC. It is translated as CASSPDLWDRVYEQYF.

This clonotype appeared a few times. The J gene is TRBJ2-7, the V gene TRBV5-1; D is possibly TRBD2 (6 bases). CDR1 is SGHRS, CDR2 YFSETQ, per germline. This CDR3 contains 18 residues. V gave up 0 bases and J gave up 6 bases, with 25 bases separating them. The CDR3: CASSLVTRGATSIFEQYF. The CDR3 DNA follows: TGCGCCAGCAGCTTGGTGACTAGGGGAGCGACTAGTATCTTCGAGCAGTACTTC.